Each of the 7 T cell receptor beta chains below was sequenced from the same sample in a study of memory B cells and T cells in multiple sclerosis. Separate sequencing covered autoproliferating (CFSE-dim) and non-proliferating (CFSE-high) T cells from stimulus-free culture. Replicate wells were pooled after more than 6 days of stimulus-free culture of roughly 5x10^7 CFSE-labeled PBMCs. Here immunoSEQ multiplex PCR was the method, and the copy in TCRdb shows in-frame clones only, minus some. The top ten hold 0.85% to 1.3% of the sample, which has over 35,000 clones, about four fifths seen once. These receptors have no known antigen. What was sequenced was PBMCs from blood kept in culture. The source of these receptors is a human donor with multiple sclerosis.

The gene calls are TRBV29-1 and TRBJ1-1, with D maybe TRBD1 (6 bases). The CDR3 totals 14 residues. Trimming pared 0 bases from V and 1 base from J, leaving 9 bases between. Germline V CDR1 and CDR2: SQVTM, ANQGSEA. CDR3 amino acids: CSVEDDRTNTEAFF. CDR3 DNA sequence: TGCAGCGTTGAAGACGACAGGACGAACACTGAAGCTTTCTTT.

The rearrangement uses TRBV30 and TRBJ2-1; D possibly matches TRBD1 or TRBD2 (5 bases each). CDR1 is GTSNPN and CDR2 is SVGIG in the germline V gene (reference sequence). With 2 bases removed from V and 1 base from J, the gap between germline ends came to 9 bases. This CDR3 has 14 residues. CDR3 region: CAWSLGGSYNEQFF. CDR3 DNA: TGTGCCTGGAGTCTTGGGGGTTCCTACAATGAGCAGTTCTTC.

The V and J genes are TRBV6-5 and TRBJ2-5; TRBD2 might be the D (7 bases). Near its end, the DNA agrees better with TRBJ2-7, so the J call may be wrong. The CDR3 has 16 residues. CDR1 is MNHEY and CDR2 is SVGAGI in the germline V gene. CDR3 sequence (DNA): TGTGCCAGCAGTTACACGGGGGGCCTTACCTCCTACGAGCAGTACTTC. This encodes CASSYTGGLTSYEQYF.

The V gene is TRBV5-6, the J gene TRBJ1-5; TRBD1 might be the D (5 bases). Germline CDR1 is SGHDT and CDR2 is YYEEEE. Trimming removed 5 bases from V and 6 bases from J, with 12 bases in between. The CDR3 runs 13 residues. CDR3 nucleotides: TGTGCCAGCAGTTCAGGGTGGGGTCAGCCCCAGCATTTT. Protein: CASSSGWGQPQHF. The complete variable domain, with remaining parts taken from reference TRBV5-6 and TRBJ1-5, reads DAGVTQSPTHLIKTRGQQVTLRCSPKSGHDTVSWYQQALGQGPQFIFQYYEEEERQRGNFPDRFSGHQFPNYSSELNVNALLLGDSALYLCASSSGWGQPQHFGDGTRLSIL.

A single count supports this clone. The rearrangement joins TRBV6-5 to TRBJ2-7, with D hard to call. V lost 0 bases and J 2 bases, leaving 8 bases between the germline ends. This CDR3 has 14 residues. The germline V gene has CDR1 MNHEY and CDR2 SVGAGI. The CDR3 reads CASSYSIGTYEQYF. The CDR3 bases are TGTGCCAGCAGTTACTCGATTGGAACCTACGAGCAGTACTTC.

The chain employs TRBV5-1 and TRBJ2-7; TRBD1 agrees at 9 bases. This CDR3 is 15 amino acids long. The junction had 5 bases not matched to a gene; V was cut back by 2 bases and J by 2 bases. In germline, CDR1 is SGHRS, CDR2 YFSETQ. CDR3 sequence: CASSFLRQGAYEQYF. The CDR3 DNA reads TGCGCCAGCAGCTTCCTTCGACAGGGGGCCTACGAGCAGTACTTC.

This chain links TRBV7-6 with TRBJ2-1; the match to TRBD2 covers 10 bases. The CDR3 extends over 16 amino acids. The germline V gene encodes CDR1 SGHVS and CDR2 FNYEAQ. J gave up 7 bases and V 5 bases, and 11 bases lay outside the gene matches. CDR3 residues: CASSERPRAGGNEQFF. As DNA, the CDR3 is TGTGCCAGCAGCGAAAGGCCGCGAGCGGGGGGGAATGAGCAGTTCTTC.